These T cell receptor beta chains were read from a single sample in a study of CD8 T cells in ankylosing spondylitis. Using its own MiXCR run on the 5' RACE reads, TCRdb lists one record per CDR3 protein. The data hold more than 100,000 distinct CDR3 sequences, with about an eighth observed a single time. Sequencing input: blood, either unsorted or a sorted T cell fraction (not recorded which). All receptors come from a female donor with ankylosing spondylitis or in good health (not recorded which). Both conserved end residues are part of each CDR3. The D gene is left open where the match is weak. Size is stated for part of the rows, as once, few or many counts, or as a class when the clone is expanded.

CDR3aa	CDR3nt	d_gene	v_gene	j_gene	len	abundance
CASSGDGLAVSYEQYF	TGCGCCAGCAGCGGTGACGGACTAGCGGTTTCCTACGAGCAGTACTTC	TRBD2	TRBV5-1	TRBJ2-7	16	many
CASMPGRSYNEQFF	TGTGCCAGCATGCCGGGGAGATCCTACAATGAGCAGTTCTTC	NA	TRBV12-3/TRBV12-4	TRBJ2-1	14	medium-sized
CASTGLGNTIYF	TGTGCCTCGACAGGGCTCGGAAACACCATATATTTT	TRBD1	TRBV12-3/TRBV12-4	TRBJ1-3	12	many
CASSLHARDYPSTDTQYF	TGCGCCAGCAGCTTACACGCACGGGACTACCCGAGCACAGATACGCAGTATTTT	TRBD2	TRBV5-1	TRBJ2-3	18	many
CASSYSGTKPYEQYF	TGTGCCAGCAGTTACTCCGGGACCAAACCCTACGAGCAGTACTTC	NA	TRBV6-5	TRBJ2-7	15	NA
CSARGGILSPYGYTF	TGCAGTGCTAGAGGAGGGATCCTTTCTCCCTATGGCTACACCTTC	NA	TRBV20-1	TRBJ1-2	15	many
CASSESASSYEQYF	TGCGCCAGCAGTGAGTCTGCTAGCTCCTACGAGCAGTACTTC	NA	TRBV10-1	TRBJ2-7	14	few
CSAHRQGQNCGYTF	TGCAGTGCCCATAGGCAGGGACAAAACTGTGGCTACACCTTC	NA	TRBV20-1	TRBJ1-2	14	NA
CASSFWSGFRGTSGTGELFF	TGTGCCAGCAGTTTCTGGTCAGGGTTTAGGGGGACTAGCGGCACCGGGGAGCTGTTTTTT	TRBD2	TRBV12-3/TRBV12-4	TRBJ2-2	20	few
CASSFRGQGAGGYTF	TGTGCCAGCAGTTTCAGGGGACAGGGGGCAGGGGGCTACACCTTC	TRBD1	TRBV27	TRBJ1-2	15	NA
CASSSPGQGAYEQYF	TGTGCCAGCAGCTCACCGGGACAGGGGGCCTACGAGCAGTACTTC	TRBD1	TRBV7-2	TRBJ2-7	15	NA
CASSPLGKDSDTQYF	TGTGCCAGCAGCCCTTTAGGGAAAGATTCAGATACGCAGTATTTT	NA	TRBV14	TRBJ2-3	15	many
CSAGGTPVWNYGYTF	TGCAGTGCTGGGGGCACCCCGGTTTGGAACTATGGCTACACCTTC	NA	TRBV20-1	TRBJ1-2	15	many
CASSPNLLAPQHF	TGTGCCAGCAGCCCAAACTTATTGGCGCCCCAGCATTTT	NA	TRBV12-3/TRBV12-4	TRBJ1-5	13	NA
CASSPPSGESEQFF	TGTGCCAGCTCACCACCTAGCGGGGAGAGTGAGCAGTTCTTC	TRBD2	TRBV18	TRBJ2-1	14	NA
CASSAGGLEAFF	TGTGCCAGCAGCGCGGGGGGCCTAGAAGCTTTCTTT	NA	TRBV13	TRBJ1-1	12	NA
CASSTRTENTEAFF	TGTGCCAGCAGTACCCGGACAGAGAACACTGAAGCTTTCTTT	NA	TRBV12-3/TRBV12-4	TRBJ1-1	14	many
CSAGDRGLGGYTF	TGCAGTGCTGGAGACAGGGGACTCGGGGGCTACACCTTC	TRBD1	TRBV20-1	TRBJ1-2	13	many
CASWGRTNEKLFF	TGTGCCAGTTGGGGGAGAACTAATGAAAAACTGTTTTTT	NA	TRBV2	TRBJ1-4	13	NA
CASSRRGASVDQPQHF	TGTGCCAGCAGTAGACGTGGAGCGTCAGTGGATCAGCCCCAGCATTTT	NA	TRBV6-1	TRBJ1-5	16	many
CASSINDRADGYTF	TGCGCCAGCAGCATAAACGACAGGGCGGACGGCTACACCTTC	TRBD1	TRBV5-1	TRBJ1-2	14	many
CASSYWRDGNTIYF	TGTGCCAGCAGTTACTGGAGAGATGGAAACACCATATATTTT	NA	TRBV6-5	TRBJ1-3	14	many
CSAPGETNYGYTF	TGCAGTGCCCCAGGGGAAACTAACTATGGCTACACCTTC	NA	TRBV20-1	TRBJ1-2	13	many
CASKDTLAGYNEQFF	TGTGCCAGTAAAGATACACTAGCGGGCTACAATGAGCAGTTCTTC	TRBD2	TRBV11-2	TRBJ2-1	15	NA
CASSLARQGNQPQHF	TGTGCCAGCAGCTTGGCTCGACAGGGAAATCAGCCCCAGCATTTT	TRBD1	TRBV5-5	TRBJ1-5	15	many
CASSPGLAGPYNEQFF	TGTGCCAGCAGCCCAGGACTAGCGGGCCCCTACAATGAGCAGTTCTTC	TRBD2	TRBV5-6	TRBJ2-1	16	many
CSARWGDFGGETQYF	TGCAGTGCCCGGTGGGGGGACTTCGGAGGAGAGACCCAGTACTTC	NA	TRBV20-1	TRBJ2-5	15	many
CASILTATDTQYF	TGCGCCAGTATTTTGACAGCCACAGATACGCAGTATTTT	NA	TRBV23-1	TRBJ2-3	13	once
CASSPGTGLNEKLFF	TGCGCCAGCAGCCCGGGGACAGGGTTAAATGAAAAACTGTTTTTT	TRBD1	TRBV5-1	TRBJ1-4	15	many
CASSQTGLSNQPQHF	TGCGCCAGCAGCCAGACAGGGCTTAGCAATCAGCCCCAGCATTTT	TRBD1	TRBV5-1	TRBJ1-5	15	many
CASSPGHVGSGELFF	TGCGCCAGCAGCCCGGGACACGTCGGTTCCGGGGAGCTGTTTTTT	NA	TRBV5-1	TRBJ2-2	15	many
CASSPGRNQPQHF	TGTGCCAGCAGCCCCGGGCGGAATCAGCCCCAGCATTTT	NA	TRBV27	TRBJ1-5	13	many
CASSWLRTAEGEKLFF	TGTGCCAGCAGTTGGCTCAGGACAGCGGAGGGCGAAAAACTGTTTTTT	NA	TRBV28	TRBJ1-4	16	many
CASSLAMGGSTDTQYF	TGCGCCAGCAGCTTGGCCATGGGGGGGTCCACAGATACGCAGTATTTT	TRBD2	TRBV5-1	TRBJ2-3	16	many
CASSPLQGTEQFF	TGTGCCAGCAGCCCGTTACAGGGCACTGAGCAGTTCTTC	NA	TRBV5-5	TRBJ2-1	13	many
CSVRFTLHGGVSYNEQFF	TGCAGCGTTCGGTTTACCCTCCACGGGGGGGTCTCCTACAATGAGCAGTTCTTC	TRBD2	TRBV29-1	TRBJ2-1	18	many
CAWSVGQKYGYTF	TGTGCCTGGAGTGTGGGACAGAAATATGGCTACACCTTC	TRBD1	TRBV30	TRBJ1-2	13	many
CASSSTSWEQYF	TGTGCCAGCAGCTCCACTTCTTGGGAGCAGTACTTC	NA	TRBV7-8	TRBJ2-7	12	many
CASRDARTTDTQYF	TGTGCCAGCAGGGATGCCAGGACCACAGATACGCAGTATTTT	NA	TRBV7-2	TRBJ2-3	14	many